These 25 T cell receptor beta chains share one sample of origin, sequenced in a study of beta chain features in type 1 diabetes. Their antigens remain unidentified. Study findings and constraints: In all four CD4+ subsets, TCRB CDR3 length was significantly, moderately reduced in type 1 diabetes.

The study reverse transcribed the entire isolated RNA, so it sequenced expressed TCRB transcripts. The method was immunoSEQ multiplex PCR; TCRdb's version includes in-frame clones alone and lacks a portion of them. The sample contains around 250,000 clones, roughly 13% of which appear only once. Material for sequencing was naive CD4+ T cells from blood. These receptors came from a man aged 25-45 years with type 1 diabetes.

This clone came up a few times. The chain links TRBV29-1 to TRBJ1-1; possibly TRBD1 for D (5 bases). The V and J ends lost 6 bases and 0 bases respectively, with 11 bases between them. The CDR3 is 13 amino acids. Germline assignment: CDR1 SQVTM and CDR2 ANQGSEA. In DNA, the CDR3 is TGCAGCGTGGGTGGGGGGATGAACACTGAAGCTTTCTTT. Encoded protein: CSVGGGMNTEAFF.

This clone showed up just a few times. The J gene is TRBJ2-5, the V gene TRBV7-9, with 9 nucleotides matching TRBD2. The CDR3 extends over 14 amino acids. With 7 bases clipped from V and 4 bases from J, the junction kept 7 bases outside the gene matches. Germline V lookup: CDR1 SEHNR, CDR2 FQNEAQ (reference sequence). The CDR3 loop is CASTLSGGTETQYF. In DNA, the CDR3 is TGTGCCAGCACACTGAGCGGGGGGACAGAGACCCAGTACTTC. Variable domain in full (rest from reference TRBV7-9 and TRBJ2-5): DTGVSQNPRHKITKRGQNVTFRCDPISEHNRLYWYRQTLGQGPEFLTYFQNEAQLEKSRLLSDRFSAERPKGSFSTLEIQRTEQGDSAMYLCASTLSGGTETQYFGPGTRLLVL.

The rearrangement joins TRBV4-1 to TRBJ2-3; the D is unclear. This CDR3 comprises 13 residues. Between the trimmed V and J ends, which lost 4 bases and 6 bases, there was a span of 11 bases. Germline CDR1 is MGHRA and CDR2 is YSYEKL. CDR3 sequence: CASSLGKLDTQYF. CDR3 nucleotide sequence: TGCGCCAGCAGCCTGGGCAAGCTGGATACGCAGTATTTT.

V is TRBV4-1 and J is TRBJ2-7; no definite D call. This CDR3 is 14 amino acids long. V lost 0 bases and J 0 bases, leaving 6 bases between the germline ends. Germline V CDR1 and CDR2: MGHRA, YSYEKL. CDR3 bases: TGCGCCAGCAGCCAAGAACAAAGCTCCTACGAGCAGTACTTC. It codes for CASSQEQSSYEQYF.

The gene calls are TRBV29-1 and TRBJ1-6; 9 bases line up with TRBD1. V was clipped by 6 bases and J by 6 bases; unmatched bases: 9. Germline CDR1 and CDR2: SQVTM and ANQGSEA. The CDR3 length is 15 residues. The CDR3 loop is CSVRQGVMPNSPLHF. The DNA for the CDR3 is TGCAGCGTCAGACAGGGGGTGATGCCTAATTCACCCCTCCACTTT.

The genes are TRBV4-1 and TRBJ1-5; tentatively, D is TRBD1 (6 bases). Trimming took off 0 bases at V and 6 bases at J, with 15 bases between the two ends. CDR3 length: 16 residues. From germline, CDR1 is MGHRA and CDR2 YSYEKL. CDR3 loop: CASSQDNGGGSQPQHF. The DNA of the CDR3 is TGCGCCAGCAGCCAAGATAACGGGGGCGGGAGTCAGCCCCAGCATTTT.

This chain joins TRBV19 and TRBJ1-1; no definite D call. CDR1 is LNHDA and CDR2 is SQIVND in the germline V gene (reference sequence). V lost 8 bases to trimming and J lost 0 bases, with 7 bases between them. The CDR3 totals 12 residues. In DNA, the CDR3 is TGTGCCAGTCCCCAAATGAACACTGAAGCTTTCTTT. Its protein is CASPQMNTEAFF.

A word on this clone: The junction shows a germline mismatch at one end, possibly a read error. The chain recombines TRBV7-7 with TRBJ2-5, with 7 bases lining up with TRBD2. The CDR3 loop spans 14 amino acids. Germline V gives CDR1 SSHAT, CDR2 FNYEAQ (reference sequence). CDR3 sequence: CASSSDGRQETQYF. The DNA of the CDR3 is TGTGCTAGCAGCTCGGACGGGAGGCAAGAGACCCAGTACTTC.

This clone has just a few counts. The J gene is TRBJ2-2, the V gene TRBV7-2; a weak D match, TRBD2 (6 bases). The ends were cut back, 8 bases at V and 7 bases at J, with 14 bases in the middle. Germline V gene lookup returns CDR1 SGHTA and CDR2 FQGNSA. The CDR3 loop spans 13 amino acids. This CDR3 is CASSPAGLGELFF. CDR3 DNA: TGTGCCAGCTCCCCCGCGGGGCTCGGGGAGCTGTTTTTT. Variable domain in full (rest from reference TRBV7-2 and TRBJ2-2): GAGVSQSPSNKVTEKGKDVELRCDPISGHTALYWYRQSLGQGLEFLIYFQGNSAPDKSGLPSDRFSAERTGGSVSTLTIQRTQQEDSAVYLCASSPAGLGELFFGEGSRLTVL.

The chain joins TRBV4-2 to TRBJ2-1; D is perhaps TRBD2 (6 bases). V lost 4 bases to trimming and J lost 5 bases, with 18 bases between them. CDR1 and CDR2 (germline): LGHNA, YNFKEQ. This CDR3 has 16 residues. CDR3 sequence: CASSPGDLRVDNEQFF. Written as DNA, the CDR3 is TGTGCCAGCAGCCCCGGGGACTTAAGGGTGGACAATGAGCAGTTCTTC.

CDR3 loop: CASSLGRGMNTEAFF. The CDR3 DNA follows: TGCGCCAGCAGCTTGGGCAGGGGCATGAACACTGAAGCTTTCTTT. This chain connects TRBV5-1 to TRBJ1-1; D may be TRBD1 (6 bases). Trimming took off 0 bases at V and 0 bases at J, with 9 bases between the two ends. This CDR3 comprises 15 residues. Germline values: CDR1 SGHRS, CDR2 YFSETQ. The whole variable domain, remainder taken from reference TRBV5-1 and TRBJ1-1, is KAGVTQTPRYLIKTRGQQVTLSCSPISGHRSVSWYQQTPGQGLQFLFEYFSETQRNKGNFPGRFSGRQFSNSRSEMNVSTLELGDSALYLCASSLGRGMNTEAFFGQGTRLTVV.

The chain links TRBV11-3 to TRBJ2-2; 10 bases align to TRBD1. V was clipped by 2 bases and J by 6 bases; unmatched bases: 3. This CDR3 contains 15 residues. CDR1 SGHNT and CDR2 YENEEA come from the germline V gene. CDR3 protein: CASSLTGTGAGELFF. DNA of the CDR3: TGTGCCAGCAGCTTAACCGGGACAGGGGCCGGGGAGCTGTTTTTT.

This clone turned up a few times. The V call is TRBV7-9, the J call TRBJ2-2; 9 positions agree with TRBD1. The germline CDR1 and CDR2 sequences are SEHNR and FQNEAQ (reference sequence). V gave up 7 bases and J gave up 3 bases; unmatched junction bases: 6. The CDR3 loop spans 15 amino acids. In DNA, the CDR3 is TGTGCCAGCACCAAAGGGGACAGGGACACCGGGGAGCTGTTTTTT. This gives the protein CASTKGDRDTGELFF.

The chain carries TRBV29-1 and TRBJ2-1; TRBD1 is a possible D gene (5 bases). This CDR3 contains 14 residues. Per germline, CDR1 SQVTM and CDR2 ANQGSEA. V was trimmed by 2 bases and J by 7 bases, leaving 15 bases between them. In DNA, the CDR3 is TGCAGCGTTGAAAGGGGCTTTGGTTCGAATGAGCAGTTCTTC. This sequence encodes CSVERGFGSNEQFF.

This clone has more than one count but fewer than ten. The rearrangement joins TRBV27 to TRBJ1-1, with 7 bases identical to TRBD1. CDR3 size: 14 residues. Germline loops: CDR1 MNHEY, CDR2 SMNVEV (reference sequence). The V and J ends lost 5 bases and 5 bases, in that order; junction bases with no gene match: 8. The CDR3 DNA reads TGTGCCAGCAGTCCTAGACAGGGCCGAACTGAAGCTTTCTTT. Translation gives CASSPRQGRTEAFF.

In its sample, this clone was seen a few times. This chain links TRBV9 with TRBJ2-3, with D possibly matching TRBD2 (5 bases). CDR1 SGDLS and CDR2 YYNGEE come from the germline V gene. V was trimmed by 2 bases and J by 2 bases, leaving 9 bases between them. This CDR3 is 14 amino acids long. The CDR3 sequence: CASSVRTSTDTQYF. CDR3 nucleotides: TGTGCCAGCAGCGTCCGGACTTCCACAGATACGCAGTATTTT.

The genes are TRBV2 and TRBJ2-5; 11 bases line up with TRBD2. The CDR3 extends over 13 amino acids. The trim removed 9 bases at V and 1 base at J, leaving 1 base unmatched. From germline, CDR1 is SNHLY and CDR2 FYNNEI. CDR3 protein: CASGLAGQETQYF. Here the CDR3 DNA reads TGTGCCAGTGGACTAGCGGGCCAAGAGACCCAGTACTTC.

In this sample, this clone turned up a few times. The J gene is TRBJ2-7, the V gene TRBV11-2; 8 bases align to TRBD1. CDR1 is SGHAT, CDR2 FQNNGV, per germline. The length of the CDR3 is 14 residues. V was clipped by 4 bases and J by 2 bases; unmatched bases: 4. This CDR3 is CASSWTGQTYEQYF. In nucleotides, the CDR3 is TGTGCCAGCAGCTGGACAGGGCAAACCTACGAGCAGTACTTC. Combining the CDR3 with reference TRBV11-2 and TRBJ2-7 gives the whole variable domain EAGVAQSPRYKIIEKRQSVAFWCNPISGHATLYWYQQILGQGPKLLIQFQNNGVVDDSQLPKDRFSAERLKGVDSTLKIQPAKLEDSAVYLCASSWTGQTYEQYFGPGTRLTVT.

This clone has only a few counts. CDR3: CASSPPGSNTGELFF. Here the CDR3 DNA reads TGTGCCAGCTCACCACCTGGGAGTAACACCGGGGAGCTGTTTTTT. V gene TRBV18 combines with J gene TRBJ2-2; D is possibly TRBD2 (5 bases). Looked up from germline, CDR1 is KGHSH and CDR2 is LQKENI. The CDR3 runs 15 residues. With 0 bases removed from V and 2 bases from J, the gap between germline ends came to 7 bases.

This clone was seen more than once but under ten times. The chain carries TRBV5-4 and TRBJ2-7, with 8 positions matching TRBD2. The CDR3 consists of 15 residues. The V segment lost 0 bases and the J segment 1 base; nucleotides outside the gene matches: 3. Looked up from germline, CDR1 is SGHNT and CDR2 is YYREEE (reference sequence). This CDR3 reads CASSLAGGRSYEQYF. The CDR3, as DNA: TGTGCCAGCAGCTTGGCGGGGGGGAGGTCCTACGAGCAGTACTTC.

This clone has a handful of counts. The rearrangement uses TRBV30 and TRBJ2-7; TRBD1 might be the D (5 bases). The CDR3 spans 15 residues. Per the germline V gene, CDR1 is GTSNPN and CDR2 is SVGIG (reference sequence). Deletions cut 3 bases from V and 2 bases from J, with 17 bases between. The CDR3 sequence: CAWREDSQAPYEQYF. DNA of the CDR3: TGTGCCTGGAGGGAAGATTCACAGGCGCCCTACGAGCAGTACTTC.

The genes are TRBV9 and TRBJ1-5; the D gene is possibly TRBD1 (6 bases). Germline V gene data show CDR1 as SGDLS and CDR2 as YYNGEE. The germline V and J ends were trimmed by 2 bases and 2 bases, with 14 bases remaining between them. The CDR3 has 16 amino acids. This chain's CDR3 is CASSVGALDGNQPQHF. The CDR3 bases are TGTGCCAGCAGCGTGGGGGCCCTCGACGGCAATCAGCCCCAGCATTTT. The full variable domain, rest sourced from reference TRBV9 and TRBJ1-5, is DSGVTQTPKHLITATGQRVTLRCSPRSGDLSVYWYQQSLDQGLQFLIQYYNGEERAKGNILERFSAQQFPDLHSELNLSSLELGDSALYFCASSVGALDGNQPQHFGDGTRLSIL.

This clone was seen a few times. This chain's CDR3 is CAISESRQGMETQYF. The CDR3 coding sequence is TGTGCCATCAGTGAGTCGAGGCAGGGAATGGAGACCCAGTACTTC. The chain uses TRBV10-3 and TRBJ2-5, with D possibly being TRBD1 (5 bases). Trimming shortened V by 0 bases and J by 5 bases, and 13 bases separated the two germline ends. The CDR3 runs to 15 residues. Germline lookup yields CDR1 ENHRY and CDR2 SYGVKD.

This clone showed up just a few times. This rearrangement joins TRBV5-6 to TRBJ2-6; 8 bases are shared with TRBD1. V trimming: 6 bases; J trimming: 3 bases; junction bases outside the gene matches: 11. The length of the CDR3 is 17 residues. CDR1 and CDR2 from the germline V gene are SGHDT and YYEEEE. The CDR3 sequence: CASNWWQGARGANVLTF. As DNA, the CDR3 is TGTGCCAGCAACTGGTGGCAGGGGGCGCGTGGGGCCAACGTCCTGACTTTC. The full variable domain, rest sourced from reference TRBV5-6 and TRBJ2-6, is DAGVTQSPTHLIKTRGQQVTLRCSPKSGHDTVSWYQQALGQGPQFIFQYYEEEERQRGNFPDRFSGHQFPNYSSELNVNALLLGDSALYLCASNWWQGARGANVLTFGAGSRLTVL.

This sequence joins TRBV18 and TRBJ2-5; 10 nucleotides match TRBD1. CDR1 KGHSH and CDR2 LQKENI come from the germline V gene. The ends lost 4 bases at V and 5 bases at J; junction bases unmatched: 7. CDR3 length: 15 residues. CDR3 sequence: CASSRDRGWVETQYF. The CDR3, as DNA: TGTGCCAGCTCACGGGACAGGGGATGGGTGGAGACCCAGTACTTC.